A selection of T cell receptor beta chains follows, all from one sample in a study of beta chain features in type 1 diabetes. Repertoires were generated with immunoSEQ multiplex PCR, while TCRdb's copy carries only in-frame clones and drops some. The sample has 630,000 or so clones, roughly an eighth seen once; the top ten hold around 0.04%. The source material was naive CD4+ T cells from blood. The receptors derive from a man younger than 35 with type 1 diabetes. CDR3s leave out the opening cysteine and the closing phenylalanine or tryptophan.

>TRBV4-3|TRBJ2-1
ASSRDRLYLNEQF
>TRBV29-1|TRBJ2-5
SVDRGGRYQETQY
>TRBV10-3|TRBJ2-7
AISERGESEQY
>TRBV29-1|TRBJ2-1
SVASSGRYNEQF
>TRBV18|TRBJ2-3
ASSPPTRGQLGTDTQY
>TRBV30|TRBJ1-1
AWSAGVGGN
>TRBV2|TRBJ2-5
ATGLAGETQY
>TRBV7-3|TRBJ1-6
ASSLYQGNSPLH
>TRBV18|TRBJ1-2
ASSLVTGNDGNGYT
>TRBV18|TRBJ2-2
ASSRAGGPANTGELF
>TRBV7-2|TRBJ2-5
ASSRGQETQY
>TRBV25-1|TRBJ1-1
ASRPTGHPTEAF
>TRBV30|TRBJ2-1
AWSVPPSRGLAGGSTYNEQF
>TRBV5-4|TRBJ2-1
ADGINEQF
>TRBV5-1|TRBJ1-1
ASSFTGETEAF
>TRBV4-3|TRBJ2-2
ASSQEPHTGELF
>TRBV7-3|TRBJ2-7
ASAPNSPYREQY
>TRBV2|TRBJ1-4
ASKSEKLF
>TRBV28|TRBJ2-4
ASSLQGVAIQY
>TRBV2|TRBJ2-6
ASGPSSGANVLT
>TRBV6-5|TRBJ2-3
ASSSQGWRTDTQY
>TRBV9|TRBJ2-7
ASSFGTGVEQY
>TRBV2|TRBJ1-5
ASSEWPLGGSNQPQH
>TRBV4-3|TRBJ1-5
ASSQDKWVGGNNQPQH
>TRBV6-1|TRBJ1-4
ASTSRGGEKLF
>TRBV7-2|TRBJ2-1
ASTLPGQFNNEQF
>TRBV30|TRBJ1-5
AWSGTLNQPQH
>TRBV10-3|TRBJ2-7
AIRLTGGHEQY
>TRBV6-5|TRBJ2-7
ASSRDRGAYEQY
>TRBV7-2|TRBJ1-4
ASSLATNEKLF
>TRBV7-6|TRBJ1-2
ASSLGVGAEYGYT
>TRBV4-3|TRBJ1-2
ASSQDPGRIEDGYT
>TRBV5-4|TRBJ1-3
ASSQGDSGNTIY